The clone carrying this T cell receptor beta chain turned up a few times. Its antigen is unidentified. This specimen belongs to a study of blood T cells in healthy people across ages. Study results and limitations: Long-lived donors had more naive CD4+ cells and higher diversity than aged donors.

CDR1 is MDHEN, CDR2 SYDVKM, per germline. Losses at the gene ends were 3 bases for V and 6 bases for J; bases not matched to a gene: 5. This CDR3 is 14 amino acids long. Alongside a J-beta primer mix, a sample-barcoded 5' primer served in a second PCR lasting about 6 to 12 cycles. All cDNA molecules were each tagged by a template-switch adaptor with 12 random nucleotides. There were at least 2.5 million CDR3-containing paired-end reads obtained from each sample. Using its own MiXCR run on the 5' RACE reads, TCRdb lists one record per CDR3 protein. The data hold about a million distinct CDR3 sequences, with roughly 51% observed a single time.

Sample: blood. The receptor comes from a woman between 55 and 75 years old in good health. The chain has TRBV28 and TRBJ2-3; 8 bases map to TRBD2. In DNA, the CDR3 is TGTGCCAGCAGTTTCAGCGGGAGTCAGGATACGCAGTATTTT. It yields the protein CASSFSGSQDTQYF.